This TCR beta chain originates from a study of CD8 T cells in ankylosing spondylitis. This CDR3 spans 13 amino acids. V was shortened by 5 bases and J by 4 bases, with 10 bases between the two germline ends. In germline, CDR1 is SEHNR, CDR2 FQNEAQ (reference sequence). From the 5' RACE reads, TCRdb called clonotypes with MiXCR, one entry per CDR3 protein. The table has under 200,000 distinct CDR3 sequences, under 15% seen once; the top ten hold about 10%. This receptor was taken from a female donor with ankylosing spondylitis or in good health (not recorded which). Sequenced material: blood, either unsorted or a sorted T cell fraction (not recorded which). The genes are TRBV7-9 and TRBJ2-3; D is uncertain. The CDR3 protein is CASSKLLADTQYF. The CDR3, as DNA: TGTGCCAGCAGCAAACTTTTGGCAGATACGCAGTATTTT.